This is a list of T cell receptor beta chains from one sample in a study of tumor-infiltrating lymphocytes in primary liver carcinoma. A single record per CDR3 protein comes from TCRdb applying MiXCR to the multiplex PCR reads. The profile covers 90,000 to 150,000 distinct CDR3 sequences, with 55% to 70% appearing a single time and roughly 8.1% taken by the ten largest. Sequenced input: tumor-adjacent normal liver tissue. All receptors derive from a woman in her sixties or seventies with primary liver carcinoma and hepatitis B virus infection. CDR3s include the opening cysteine and the closing phenylalanine or tryptophan. Fields, in order: V gene, D gene, clone size, J gene, CDR3 DNA, CDR3 protein. D genes are given only for firm matches. Clone size is stated in some rows and not others, as once, few, many or a class when expanded.

>TRBV5-1|TRBD2|.|TRBJ2-5
TGCGCCAGCAGGACTAGCGGGAGCCAGGGGAAGGCCCAGTACTTC
CASRTSGSQGKAQYF
>TRBV5-4|TRBD1|.|TRBJ2-1
TGTGCTAGCACCTTGGCCGGGACAGGGACCTACAATGAGCAGATCTTC
CASTLAGTGTYNEQIF
>TRBV5-1|.|.|TRBJ2-5
TGCGCCAGCAACTTGGGATCCGGCTCTATGGGGACCCAATACTTC
CASNLGSGSMGTQYF
>TRBV28|.|many|TRBJ2-7
TGTGCCAGCAGTTTATCGGCAGGGGTCTCCTACGAGCAGTACTTC
CASSLSAGVSYEQYF
>TRBV11-2|.|.|TRBJ2-1
TGTGCCAGCAGCTTAGCTGCGGGATTTAGCGATGAGCAATTCTTC
CASSLAAGFSDEQFF
>TRBV30|.|many|TRBJ1-2
TGTGCCTGGAGGGGGCCCCGTGGAGGGACCTATGGCTACACCTTC
CAWRGPRGGTYGYTF
>TRBV18|.|.|TRBJ1-1
TGTGCCAGCTCACCGGCCGGAGTGATGACTTTCTTT
CASSPAGVMTFF
>TRBV2|.|.|TRBJ2-3
TGTGCCAGCAGTGATCCGGGACCTACCACAGATATGCAGTATTTT
CASSDPGPTTDMQYF
>TRBV12-3/TRBV12-4|.|many|TRBJ2-1
TGTGCCAGCAGTTTAGATAGCCTAGCCGTAGCCCATGAGCAGTTCTTC
CASSLDSLAVAHEQFF
>TRBV11-2|.|.|TRBJ2-4
TGTGCCAGCAGCTTAATAGGGGGTAGAGGCAACATTAAGTACTTC
CASSLIGGRGNIKYF
>TRBV5-6|.|.|TRBJ2-3
TGTGCCAGCAGCTTGGGTACAGATATGCAGTATTTT
CASSLGTDMQYF
>TRBV29-1|TRBD2|.|TRBJ2-7
TGCTGCCTTGTTCGGACTAGCGGGGGACCTTACTACGAGCAGTACTTC
CCLVRTSGGPYYEQYF
>TRBV6-5|TRBD1|.|TRBJ2-1
TGTGCCAGTGGGCCGAGGGACAGAAGAATCAATAAGCAGTTCTTC
CASGPRDRRINKQFF
>TRBV11-2|.|once|TRBJ2-4
TGTGCCAGCAGCTTAGTAGGTGATAGAGGCAACATTCAGTACTTC
CASSLVGDRGNIQYF
>TRBV12-3/TRBV12-4|.|.|TRBJ2-1
TGTGCGAGCAGTTTGCCTGATGAGCAAATCTTC
CASSLPDEQIF
>TRBV14|.|.|TRBJ2-1
TGTGCCAGCAGCCAAGAGATTTTTGGTGGGGTTTTTGATGAGCAGATCTTC
CASSQEIFGGVFDEQIF
>TRBV5-1|.|.|TRBJ2-1
.
CASSLVVGQGNEQLF
>TRBV12-3/TRBV12-4|TRBD1|.|TRBJ1-1
TGTACCAGCAGCCCCGACCGGACAGGGATCGGGACCACTGAAGCCTTCTTT
CTSSPDRTGIGTTEAFF
>TRBV11-2|TRBD1|.|TRBJ2-1
TGTACCAGCAGCATCCGGGACAGGGCCACTGATGAGCAGTTCTTC
CTSSIRDRATDEQFF
>TRBV7-8|TRBD2|many|TRBJ2-7
TGTGCCAGCAGCTCCTGGACTAGCAGCTACGAGCAGTACTTC
CASSSWTSSYEQYF